Listed below are T cell receptor beta chains from one sample, sequenced in a study of shared T cell receptors in the human thymus. Clones were read by immunoSEQ multiplex PCR, and TCRdb kept only the in-frame ones, dropping some. The profile shows under 700,000 clones, approximately 78% of them singletons. These same records also appear under a second study, on human thymus T cells.

Sequencing was performed on thymocytes. The origin of the receptors is a boy younger than two with a congenital heart defect. CDR3s include the opening cysteine and the closing phenylalanine or tryptophan. D genes are given only for firm matches. The size of a clone is reported for some rows only, either as once, few or many, or as a class for expanded clones.

d_gene: TRBD2
v_gene: TRBV4-3
abundance: -
len: 14
j_gene: TRBJ2-3
CDR3nt: TGCGCCAGCAGCCAAGCGGCTTGGGGGGGTACGCAGTATTTT
CDR3aa: CASSQAAWGGTQYF

d_gene: TRBD2
v_gene: TRBV9
abundance: -
len: 20
j_gene: TRBJ2-1
CDR3nt: TGTGCCAGCAGCGTAGGTAGGGGTCGGGTAGCGGGAGTACCCTACAATGAGCAGTTCTTC
CDR3aa: CASSVGRGRVAGVPYNEQFF

d_gene: TRBD2
v_gene: TRBV28
abundance: once
len: 18
j_gene: TRBJ2-3
CDR3nt: TGTGCCAGCAGTTTACGGGGGGGACTAGCGGGAGGGTCAGATACGCAGTATTTT
CDR3aa: CASSLRGGLAGGSDTQYF

d_gene: TRBD1
v_gene: TRBV28
abundance: -
len: 19
j_gene: TRBJ1-2
CDR3nt: TGTGCCAGCAGTTTTTCACAGCCGGGACAGCCTCTTTGGGGCTATGGCTACACCTTC
CDR3aa: CASSFSQPGQPLWGYGYTF

d_gene: -
v_gene: TRBV27
abundance: -
len: 15
j_gene: TRBJ1-5
CDR3nt: TGTGCCAGCAGTTCTCTGGGGCAGGGAGGGCAGCCCCAGCATTTT
CDR3aa: CASSSLGQGGQPQHF

d_gene: TRBD1
v_gene: TRBV19
abundance: -
len: 15
j_gene: TRBJ2-7
CDR3nt: TGTGCCAGTAAGGGGGGGACCGGGACAGGGGACGAGCAGTACTTC
CDR3aa: CASKGGTGTGDEQYF

d_gene: TRBD2
v_gene: TRBV4-3
abundance: -
len: 18
j_gene: TRBJ2-3
CDR3nt: TGCGCCAGCAGCCAAGAAGGCGGGAGGGCCGGGAAGCCAGATACGCAGTATTTT
CDR3aa: CASSQEGGRAGKPDTQYF

d_gene: TRBD1
v_gene: TRBV15
abundance: once
len: 16
j_gene: TRBJ2-3
CDR3nt: TGTGCCACCAGCAGAGGAAACAGGGGGCGGACAGATACGCAGTATTTT
CDR3aa: CATSRGNRGRTDTQYF

d_gene: -
v_gene: TRBV6-5
abundance: -
len: 13
j_gene: TRBJ1-2
CDR3nt: TGTGCCAGCAGTTACAGTACAGGGAGTGGCTACACCTTC
CDR3aa: CASSYSTGSGYTF

d_gene: TRBD1
v_gene: TRBV7-3
abundance: -
len: 14
j_gene: TRBJ1-4
CDR3nt: TGTGCCACGCTTGGGGACAGCCATAATGAAAAACTGTTTTTT
CDR3aa: CATLGDSHNEKLFF

d_gene: -
v_gene: TRBV28
abundance: -
len: 19
j_gene: TRBJ1-2
CDR3nt: TGTGCCATCGAGGCCCAGACAGGCACCACTAACGCTACTAACTATGGCTACACCTTC
CDR3aa: CAIEAQTGTTNATNYGYTF

d_gene: TRBD2
v_gene: TRBV14
abundance: -
len: 16
j_gene: TRBJ2-1
CDR3nt: TGTGCCAGCAGCCAAGAGGGGCTAGCGGGAGTGAATGAGCAGTTCTTC
CDR3aa: CASSQEGLAGVNEQFF

d_gene: -
v_gene: TRBV27
abundance: once
len: 17
j_gene: TRBJ2-5
CDR3nt: TGTGCCAGCAGTTCCCCAATGGGCCCCGGGGGAGGAGAGACCCAGTACTTC
CDR3aa: CASSSPMGPGGGETQYF

d_gene: TRBD1
v_gene: TRBV15
abundance: -
len: 16
j_gene: TRBJ2-3
CDR3nt: TGTGCCACCAGCCCCCGGGACAGGGGGCCGGCAGATACGCAGTATTTT
CDR3aa: CATSPRDRGPADTQYF

d_gene: -
v_gene: TRBV11-3
abundance: -
len: 13
j_gene: TRBJ2-7
CDR3nt: TGTGCCAGCAGCGTACCCCCGGGCTACGAGCAGTACTTC
CDR3aa: CASSVPPGYEQYF